These 22 T cell receptor beta chains were all obtained from the same sample, sequenced in a study of identical twins. TCRdb independently ran MiXCR on the 5' RACE reads; one entry per CDR3 protein. The data show around 1.7 million distinct CDR3 sequences, around a third seen once. Material for sequencing was cord blood. The receptors come from a newborn girl in good health.

This clonotype has only a few counts. The V call is TRBV10-3, the J call TRBJ2-3, with 9 bases fitting TRBD2. Germline trimming cut 7 bases from V and 2 bases from J; bases unmatched to any gene: 4. The CDR3 is 14 residues long. CDR1 and CDR2 from the germline V gene are ENHRY and SYGVKD. CDR3 amino acids: CAINRGGATDTQYF. The CDR3 DNA reads TGTGCCATCAATCGCGGGGGGGCCACAGATACGCAGTATTTT.

The chain recombines TRBV27 with TRBJ1-1; perhaps TRBD1 as D (5 bases). Germline CDR1 is MNHEY and CDR2 is SMNVEV (reference sequence). The CDR3 covers 16 residues. Deletions cut 7 bases from V and 3 bases from J, with 21 bases between. CDR3 sequence: CASKFLGRGSDTEAFF. CDR3 DNA sequence: TGTGCCAGCAAGTTCCTCGGTCGGGGGTCGGACACTGAAGCTTTCTTT.

This rearrangement joins TRBV20-1 to TRBJ1-2; the match to TRBD1 covers 10 bases. The CDR3 length is 16 residues. Germline values: CDR1 DFQATT, CDR2 SNEGSKA (reference sequence). V dropped 1 base and J dropped 2; count of bases not matched to a gene: 7. CDR3 residues: CSARGGTGVVNYGYTF. In nucleotides, the CDR3 is TGCAGTGCTAGAGGCGGGACAGGGGTTGTGAACTATGGCTACACCTTC.

This chain uses TRBV11-2 with TRBJ2-5; 8 positions agree with TRBD2. The junction had 13 bases not matched to a gene; V was cut back by 5 bases and J by 11 bases. The CDR3 consists of 14 residues. Germline CDR1 is SGHAT and CDR2 is FQNNGV. Here the CDR3 reads CASSLTGGAREQYF. In DNA form, the CDR3 reads TGTGCCAGCAGCCTGACCGGGGGGGCAAGGGAGCAGTACTTC.

V is TRBV20-1 and J is TRBJ1-2, with 7 bases that match TRBD1. In germline, CDR1 is DFQATT, CDR2 SNEGSKA (reference sequence). V was pared by 3 bases and J by 4 bases, with 5 bases of the junction left unmatched. This CDR3 contains 13 residues. The CDR3 spells CSARTGSGYGYTF. The CDR3 region has the DNA TGCAGTGCTAGGACAGGGAGCGGCTATGGCTACACCTTC.

This rearrangement joins TRBV21-1 to TRBJ1-2. TRBV21-1 is an annotated pseudogene. The CDR3 is made up of 13 amino acids. CDR3 sequence reads: CASSKGTSPGYTF. CDR3 bases: TGTGCCAGCAGCAAAGGGACCTCCCCTGGCTACACCTTC.

The chain is built from TRBV4-1 and TRBJ2-1; D remains ambiguous. Germline CDR1 and CDR2: MGHRA and YSYEKL. V was pared by 0 bases and J by 6 bases, with 12 bases between. The CDR3 contains 15 residues. Here the CDR3 reads CASSQDRAGLNEQFF. The DNA for the CDR3 is TGCGCCAGCAGCCAAGATCGGGCAGGCCTCAATGAGCAGTTCTTC.

This clonotype turned up a few times. This rearrangement joins TRBV20-1 to TRBJ2-7, with 7 bases lining up with TRBD1. J gave up 2 bases and V 3 bases, and 4 bases lay outside the gene matches. In germline, CDR1 is DFQATT, CDR2 SNEGSKA (reference sequence). This CDR3 is 13 amino acids long. CDR3 sequence (DNA): TGCAGTGCTAGGACAGGGATCGCCTACGAGCAGTACTTC. Protein: CSARTGIAYEQYF.

This clonotype came up a few times. The CDR3 here is CASSFRRQRNYGYTF. The CDR3 DNA follows: TGTGCCAGCAGCTTCCGACGACAGAGGAACTATGGCTACACCTTC. The chain uses TRBV7-2 and TRBJ1-2, with TRBD1 as a possible D gene (5 bases). The CDR3 covers 15 residues. Germline lookup yields CDR1 SGHTA and CDR2 FQGNSA. V was cut by 3 bases and J by 2 bases, with 13 bases left in between. Using reference TRBV7-2 and TRBJ1-2 for the parts outside the CDR3, the full variable domain is GAGVSQSPSNKVTEKGKDVELRCDPISGHTALYWYRQSLGQGLEFLIYFQGNSAPDKSGLPSDRFSAERTGGSVSTLTIQRTQQEDSAVYLCASSFRRQRNYGYTFGSGTRLTVV.

The chain uses TRBV20-1 and TRBJ2-1; the D gene is possibly TRBD2 (6 bases). CDR3 size: 17 residues. The V and J ends lost 0 bases and 6 bases respectively, with 21 bases between them. Looked up from germline, CDR1 is DFQATT and CDR2 is SNEGSKA (reference sequence). The CDR3 loop reads CSARDLARDRDFNEQFF. The CDR3 DNA sequence: TGCAGTGCTAGAGATTTGGCCCGGGACCGGGACTTCAATGAGCAGTTCTTC.

This clonotype came up a few times. The chain uses TRBV20-1 and TRBJ1-6; D ambiguous. Trimming took 3 bases from V and 10 from J, leaving 13 bases between them. Germline V CDR1 and CDR2: DFQATT, SNEGSKA (reference sequence). This CDR3 contains 13 residues. The CDR3 DNA reads TGCAGTGCTAGTAAGGGATTCGGGTCACCCCTCCACTTT. The encoded protein is CSASKGFGSPLHF.

The V and J genes are TRBV9 and TRBJ2-3; possible D gene TRBD1, 5 bases. The CDR3 is made up of 16 amino acids. The germline V gene has CDR1 SGDLS and CDR2 YYNGEE. Trimming removed 0 bases from V and 0 bases from J, with 11 bases in between. The CDR3 DNA reads as TGTGCCAGCAGCGTAGTGGGGCTTTCGAGCACAGATACGCAGTATTTT. It yields the protein CASSVVGLSSTDTQYF.

This clonotype was picked up many times. The CDR3 protein is CASSLSVAGANVLTF. The CDR3 DNA reads TGTGCCAGCAGTTTATCAGTAGCTGGGGCCAACGTCCTGACTTTC. The gene calls are TRBV27 and TRBJ2-6; no clear D. The CDR3 runs to 15 residues. Per germline, CDR1 MNHEY and CDR2 SMNVEV (reference sequence). V was pared by 0 bases and J by 2 bases, with 5 bases between.

The gene calls are TRBV20-1 and TRBJ1-6; the D gene is possibly TRBD1 (5 bases). V was pared by 0 bases and J by 13 bases, with 10 bases between. Germline CDR1 and CDR2: DFQATT and SNEGSKA (reference sequence). This CDR3 contains 12 residues. The CDR3 loop reads CSARDWGGPLHF. In nucleotides, the CDR3 is TGCAGTGCTAGAGACTGGGGGGGGCCCCTCCACTTT.

The chain joins TRBV2 to TRBJ2-7; 11 bases line up with TRBD1. Trimming cost V 4 bases and J 2 bases; bases outside gene matches: 22. The germline V gene has CDR1 SNHLY and CDR2 FYNNEI. The CDR3 is 21 amino acids. For the CDR3, the DNA is TGTGCCAGCAGTGTAACCCAACCCGGACAGGGGGCTCGGATTAAGACCTACGAGCAGTACTTC. Protein sequence: CASSVTQPGQGARIKTYEQYF.

The J gene is TRBJ2-3, the V gene TRBV4-2; D gene uncertain. From germline, CDR1 is LGHNA and CDR2 YNFKEQ. CDR3 length: 16 amino acids. The V end lost 3 bases, the J end lost 4 bases, and 17 bases lay between the germline ends. CDR3 sequence reads: CASSHGPGPGPDTQYF. For the CDR3, the DNA is TGTGCCAGCAGCCACGGGCCAGGCCCAGGACCAGATACGCAGTATTTT.

The chain has TRBV14 and TRBJ2-7; D unclear. Trimming cost V 5 bases and J 5 bases, with 7 bases left between them. The CDR3 runs to 11 residues. Germline CDR1 and CDR2: SGHDN and FVKESK. The CDR3 sequence: CASSAYDEQYF. The DNA of the CDR3 is TGTGCCAGCAGCGCCTACGACGAGCAGTACTTC.

The chain carries TRBV21-1 and TRBJ1-1. TRBV21-1 constitutes a pseudogene. The CDR3 has 14 residues. The CDR3 DNA reads TGTGCCAGCAGCAAAGTTCTTGGAGGGACTGAAGCTTTCTTT. This translates into CASSKVLGGTEAFF.

CDR3 sequence: CASIASGGRSADTQYF. The CDR3 DNA reads as TGTGCCAGCATCGCCTCTGGCGGCAGGTCCGCAGATACGCAGTATTTT. The J gene is TRBJ2-3, the V gene TRBV27; no firm D call. The germline V gene encodes CDR1 MNHEY and CDR2 SMNVEV (reference sequence). Deletions cut 7 bases from V and 4 bases from J, with 21 bases between. The CDR3 runs 16 residues.

In the case of this clonotype: It may be a read error: a sequence one base away is much more abundant. The chain uses TRBV7-8 and TRBJ2-1; TRBD2 agrees at 11 bases. The CDR3 is 16 residues long. CDR1 is SGHVS and CDR2 is FQNEAQ in the germline V gene. CDR3 sequence: CAGSFIAGGSYNEQFF. The CDR3 DNA is TGTGCCGGCAGCTTCATAGCGGGAGGGTCCTACAATGAGCAGTTCTTC.

V is TRBV28 and J is TRBJ1-6; maybe TRBD1 (5 bases). Trimming pared 5 bases from V and 6 bases from J, leaving 14 bases between. Germline V CDR1 and CDR2: MDHEN, SYDVKM. This CDR3 has 15 residues. The CDR3 region is CASSAQGRSNSPLHF. The CDR3 nucleotides are TGTGCCAGCAGTGCTCAGGGACGCAGTAATTCACCCCTCCACTTT.

This clonotype was counted between two and nine times. CDR3: CASSLEGRGSYEQYF. CDR3 bases: TGTGCCAGCAGCTTAGAGGGGCGAGGCTCCTACGAGCAGTACTTC. The chain recombines TRBV11-2 with TRBJ2-7, with D maybe TRBD1 (5 bases). The germline CDR1 and CDR2 sequences are SGHAT and FQNNGV. V was trimmed by 0 bases and J by 0 bases, leaving 9 bases between them. The CDR3 consists of 15 residues.